This is a list of T cell receptor beta chains from one sample in a study of CD8+CD57+ T cells in acquired aplastic anemia. One entry per CDR3 protein results from TCRdb running MiXCR on the reads. This sample has hundreds of thousands of distinct CDR3 sequences, with approximately 70% found just once. Sequencing used sorted CD4+, CD8+, or CD8+CD57+ T cells (not recorded which) from PBMCs. These receptors were taken from a human donor in good health, serving as a control. The CDR3 runs from the conserved cysteine through the conserved F or W. The D gene is left open where the match is weak. Only some rows state a clone size, as once, few, many or a class for expanded clones.

clone size	D gene	V gene	J gene	CDR3 length	CDR3 DNA	CDR3 protein
.	TRBD1	TRBV9	TRBJ2-7	13	TGTGCCAGCAGCCAGACAGGGGTGGGCGAGCAGTACTTC	CASSQTGVGEQYF
.	.	TRBV20-1	TRBJ1-6	19	TGCAGTGCTAGCCAAGGAGTAATGCCCGCAAGCTATATGAGTTCACCCCTCCACTTT	CSASQGVMPASYMSSPLHF
once	.	TRBV7-3	TRBJ1-2	14	TGTGCCAGCAGCGGGGGGGGAGTCGGCTATGGCTACACCTTC	CASSGGGVGYGYTF
many	TRBD1	TRBV27	TRBJ1-1	14	TGTGCCAGCAGTTCCGGACAGGGTTGGACTGAAGCTTTCTTT	CASSSGQGWTEAFF
.	TRBD2	TRBV4-2	TRBJ2-7	17	TGTGCCAGCAGCCCCAGGACTAGCGGGGGGCCATCCTACGAGCAGTACTTC	CASSPRTSGGPSYEQYF
.	.	TRBV7-9	TRBJ2-3	15	.	CATLSTSSTSGRAYF
many	.	TRBV20-1	TRBJ2-3	17	TGCAGTGCTAGAGGGGGCGGCGGTTCATATACGGCAGATACGCAGTATTTT	CSARGGGGSYTADTQYF
.	TRBD1	TRBV7-2	TRBJ2-3	14	TGCGCCAGCAGCTGGGGACAGGCGGGAGATACGCAGTATTTT	CASSWGQAGDTQYF
.	.	TRBV7-2	TRBJ2-7	15	TGTGCCAGCACCCAGTACATACGAGCCTACAACTTCGAGTACTTC	CASTQYIRAYNFEYF
.	.	TRBV5-1	TRBJ1-2	13	TGTGCCAGCAGCTCTCAGGGGACGGAAGGCTACACCTTC	CASSSQGTEGYTF
once	.	TRBV6-6	TRBJ2-6	17	TGTGCCAGCAGGTCGGCGGGGCTGAGCTCTGGGGCCAACGTCCTGACTTTC	CASRSAGLSSGANVLTF
.	.	TRBV15	TRBJ2-7	16	TGTGCCACCAGCAGAGATCACTTGGGACGGACCTCGGACTACTCCTTC	CATSRDHLGRTSDYSF
many	TRBD1	TRBV6-6	TRBJ2-1	16	TGTGCCAGCAGTCGAGACCGGGACAGGGGGAGTGATGAGCAGTTCTTC	CASSRDRDRGSDEQFF
many	TRBD2	TRBV12-3/TRBV12-4	TRBJ2-1	12	TGTGCCAGCAGTTACCGGGGGGATGAGCAGTTCTTC	CASSYRGDEQFF
.	TRBD2	TRBV9	TRBJ2-1	17	TGTGCCAGCAGCGTCGGGACTAGCGGGGGAAAGGCGAATGAGCAGTTCTTC	CASSVGTSGGKANEQFF
few	.	TRBV10-3	TRBJ2-3	14	TGTGCCATCAGTGAGACCCCCCAGACAGATACGCAGTATTTT	CAISETPQTDTQYF
once	.	TRBV7-8	TRBJ2-1	16	TGTGCCAGCAGTTGTTCCCTCCGCATCATGGCAAATGATCAGTTCTTC	CASSCSLRIMANDQFF
.	TRBD1	TRBV9	TRBJ1-5	18	TGTGCCAGCAGCGTAGAGGGGAGGGGGCGAGCGGGAAATCAGCCCCAGCATTTT	CASSVEGRGRAGNQPQHF
.	.	TRBV5-1	TRBJ2-1	15	TGTGCCAGCAGCGCACAGGGCGCAGATACGAATGAGCAGTTCTTC	CASSAQGADTNEQFF
.	TRBD1	TRBV9	TRBJ2-7	14	TGTGCCAGCAGCTCCGGACAGGGAGGAAGGCAGCACCACTTC	CASSSGQGGRQHHF
.	.	TRBV19	TRBJ1-5	14	TGTGCCAGTAGTTCTCAGGGGCGCACTGTGCCCGAGCATTTT	CASSSQGRTVPEHF
.	.	TRBV20-1	TRBJ2-5	11	TGCAGTGCTAGTTCCGGGGCGGCCCACTACTTC	CSASSGAAHYF
many	.	TRBV7-2	TRBJ2-7	15	TGTGCCAGCACCCTCGACAGTCGCTCCTCCTACGAGCAGTACTTC	CASTLDSRSSYEQYF
once	.	TRBV15	TRBJ1-2	13	TGTGCCACCAACCACGGCGACATCGGGGGCTACATTTTC	CATNHGDIGGYIF
.	.	TRBV20-1	TRBJ1-6	13	TGCAGTGCTAGCGGGGGGGGAAATTCACCCCTCCACTTT	CSASGGGNSPLHF
many	.	TRBV19	TRBJ1-3	16	TGTGCCAGTAGCCCCTGGAGGGGTAAGGCTGGAAACACCATATATTTT	CASSPWRGKAGNTIYF
.	TRBD1	TRBV2	TRBJ1-2	14	TGTGCCAGCAGCCCGGGGACAGGGGCCTATGGCTACACCTTC	CASSPGTGAYGYTF
.	TRBD2	TRBV7-2	TRBJ2-1	15	TGTGCCAGCAGCCTAGGGGCTAGCGGGGGCGCAGATACGTTCTTC	CASSLGASGGADTFF